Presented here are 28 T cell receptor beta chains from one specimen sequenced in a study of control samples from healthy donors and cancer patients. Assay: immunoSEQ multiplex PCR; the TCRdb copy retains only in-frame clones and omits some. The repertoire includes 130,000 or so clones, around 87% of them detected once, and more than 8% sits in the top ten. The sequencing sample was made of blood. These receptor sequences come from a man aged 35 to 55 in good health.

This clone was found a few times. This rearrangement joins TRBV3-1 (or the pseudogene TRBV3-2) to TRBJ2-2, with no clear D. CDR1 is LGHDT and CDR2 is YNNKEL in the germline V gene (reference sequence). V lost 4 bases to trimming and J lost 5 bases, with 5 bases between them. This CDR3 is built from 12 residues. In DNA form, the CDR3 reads TGTGCCAGCAGCCTTCTTACCGGGGAGCTGTTTTTT. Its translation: CASSLLTGELFF.

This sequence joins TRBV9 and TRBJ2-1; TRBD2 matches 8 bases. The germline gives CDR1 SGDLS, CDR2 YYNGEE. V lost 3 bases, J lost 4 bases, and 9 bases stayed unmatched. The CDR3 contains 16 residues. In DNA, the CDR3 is TGTGCCAGCAGCGAGGGGGTGGTAGCGGGATACAATGAGCAGTTCTTC. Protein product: CASSEGVVAGYNEQFF.

CDR3 amino acids: CASSVDAGSNQPQHF. In nucleotides, the CDR3 is TGTGCCAGCAGCGTAGACGCGGGTAGCAATCAGCCCCAGCATTTT. The genes are TRBV9 and TRBJ1-5; D is ambiguous. Germline CDR1 is SGDLS and CDR2 is YYNGEE. The V gene lost 0 bases and the J gene lost 0 bases, with 7 bases spanning the gap. The CDR3 length is 15 residues.

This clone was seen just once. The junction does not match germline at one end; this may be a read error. The CDR3 DNA sequence: TGTGCCACCAGTGGTTTGGACAGCCCGAATCAGCCCCGGCATTTT. The encoded protein is CATSGLDSPNQPRHF. The chain recombines TRBV24-1 with TRBJ1-5; tentative D call: TRBD1 (6 bases). CDR1 and CDR2 (germline): KGHDR, SFDVKD. The CDR3 runs 15 residues.

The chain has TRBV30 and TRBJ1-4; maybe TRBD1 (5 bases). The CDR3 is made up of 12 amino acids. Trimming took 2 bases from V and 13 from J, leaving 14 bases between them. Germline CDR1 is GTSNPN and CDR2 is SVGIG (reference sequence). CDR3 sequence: CAWSTSGNILFF. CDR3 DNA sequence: TGTGCCTGGAGTACGTCAGGGAATATACTGTTTTTT.

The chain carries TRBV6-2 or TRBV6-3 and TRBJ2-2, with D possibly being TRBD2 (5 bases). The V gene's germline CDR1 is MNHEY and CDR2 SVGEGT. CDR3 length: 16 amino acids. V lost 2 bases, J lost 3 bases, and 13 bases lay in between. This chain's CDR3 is CASSYNQAGDTGELFF. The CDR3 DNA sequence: TGTGCCAGCAGTTACAACCAAGCCGGGGACACCGGGGAGCTGTTTTTT.

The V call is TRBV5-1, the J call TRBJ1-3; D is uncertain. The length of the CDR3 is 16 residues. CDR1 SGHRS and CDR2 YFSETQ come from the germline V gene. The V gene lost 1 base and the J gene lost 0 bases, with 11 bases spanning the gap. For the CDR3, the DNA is TGCGCCAGCAGCTTGTCCACAGCCGGCTCTGGAAACACCATATATTTT. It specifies CASSLSTAGSGNTIYF.

The CDR3 spells CAMTTRGDNSPLHF. CDR3 coding DNA: TGTGCCATGACAACTAGAGGGGATAATTCACCCCTCCACTTT. V usage is TRBV10-3 and J usage is TRBJ1-6; D may be TRBD1 (5 bases). The CDR3 extends over 14 amino acids. Germline CDR1 is ENHRY and CDR2 is SYGVKD. V dropped 9 bases and J dropped 5 bases, with 14 bases sitting between them.

CDR3 DNA: TGTGCCAGCAGCAAAAGGACTGAGACAGATACGCAGTATTTT. Translation gives CASSKRTETDTQYF. V is TRBV21-1 and J is TRBJ2-3; TRBD2, the table's D call, was not compared with the DNA. TRBV21-1 is a pseudogene locus. The CDR3 contains 14 residues.

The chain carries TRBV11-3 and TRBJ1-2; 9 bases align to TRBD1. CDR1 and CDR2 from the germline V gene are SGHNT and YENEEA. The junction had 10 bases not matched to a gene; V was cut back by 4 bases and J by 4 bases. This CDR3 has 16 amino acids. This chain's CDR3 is CASSSRDRDEGYGYTF. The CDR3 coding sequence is TGTGCCAGCAGCTCGAGGGACAGGGACGAAGGCTATGGCTACACCTTC.

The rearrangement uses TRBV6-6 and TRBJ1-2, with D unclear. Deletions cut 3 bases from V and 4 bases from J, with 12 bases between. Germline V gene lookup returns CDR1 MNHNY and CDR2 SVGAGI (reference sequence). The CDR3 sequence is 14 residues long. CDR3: CASSYDTTTYGYTF. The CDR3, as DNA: TGTGCCAGCAGTTATGACACCACAACCTATGGCTACACCTTC.

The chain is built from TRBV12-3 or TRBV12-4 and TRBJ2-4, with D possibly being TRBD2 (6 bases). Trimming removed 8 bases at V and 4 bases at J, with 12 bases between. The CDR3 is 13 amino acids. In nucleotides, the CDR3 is TGTGCCAGCGCCCCAGCGGGTAAAAACATTCAGTACTTC. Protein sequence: CASAPAGKNIQYF.

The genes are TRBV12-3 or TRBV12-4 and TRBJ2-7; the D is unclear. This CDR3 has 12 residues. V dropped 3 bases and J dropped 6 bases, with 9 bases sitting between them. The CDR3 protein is CASSLAQGEQYF. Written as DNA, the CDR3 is TGTGCCAGCAGTTTGGCCCAAGGCGAGCAGTACTTC.

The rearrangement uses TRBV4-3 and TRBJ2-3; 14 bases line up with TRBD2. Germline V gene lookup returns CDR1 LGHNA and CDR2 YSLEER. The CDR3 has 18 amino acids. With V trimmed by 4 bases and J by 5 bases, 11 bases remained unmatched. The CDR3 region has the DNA TGCGCCAGCAGCCCTACTAGACTAGCGGGGGGGCCAATAGATACGCAGTATTTT. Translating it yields CASSPTRLAGGPIDTQYF.

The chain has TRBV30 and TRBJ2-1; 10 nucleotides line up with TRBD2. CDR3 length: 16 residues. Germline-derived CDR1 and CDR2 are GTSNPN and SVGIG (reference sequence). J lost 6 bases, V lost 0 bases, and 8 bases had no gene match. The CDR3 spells CAWSVKRGGQGNEQFF. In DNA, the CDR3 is TGTGCCTGGAGTGTGAAGCGGGGGGGCCAAGGCAATGAGCAGTTCTTC.

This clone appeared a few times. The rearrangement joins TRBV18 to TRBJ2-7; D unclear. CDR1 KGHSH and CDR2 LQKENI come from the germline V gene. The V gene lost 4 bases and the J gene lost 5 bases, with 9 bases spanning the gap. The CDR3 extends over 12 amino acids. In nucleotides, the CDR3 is TGTGCCAGCTCACAAGGACGGAACGAGCAGTACTTC. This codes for CASSQGRNEQYF.

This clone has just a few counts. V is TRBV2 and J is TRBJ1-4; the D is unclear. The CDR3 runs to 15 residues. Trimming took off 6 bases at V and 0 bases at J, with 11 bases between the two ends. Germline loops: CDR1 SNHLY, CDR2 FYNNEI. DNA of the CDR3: TGTGCCAGCAGAGAGCGACGATCAACTAATGAAAAACTGTTTTTT. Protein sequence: CASRERRSTNEKLFF.

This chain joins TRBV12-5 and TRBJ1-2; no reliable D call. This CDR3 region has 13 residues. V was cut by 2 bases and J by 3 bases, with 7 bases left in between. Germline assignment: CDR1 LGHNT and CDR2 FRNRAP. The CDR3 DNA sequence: TGTGCTAGTGGTTTGTGGGGTGACTATGGCTACACCTTC. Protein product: CASGLWGDYGYTF. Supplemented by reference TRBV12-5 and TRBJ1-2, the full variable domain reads DARVTQTPRHKVTEMGQEVTMRCQPILGHNTVFWYRQTMMQGLELLAYFRNRAPLDDSGMPKDRFSAEMPDATLATLKIQPSEPRDSAVYFCASGLWGDYGYTFGSGTRLTVV.

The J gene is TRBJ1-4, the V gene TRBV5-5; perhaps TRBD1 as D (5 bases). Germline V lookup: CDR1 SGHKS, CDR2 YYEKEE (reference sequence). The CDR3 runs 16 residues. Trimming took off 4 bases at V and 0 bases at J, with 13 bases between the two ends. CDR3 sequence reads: CASSADRSATNEKLFF. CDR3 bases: TGTGCCAGCAGCGCCGACAGATCCGCAACTAATGAAAAACTGTTTTTT.

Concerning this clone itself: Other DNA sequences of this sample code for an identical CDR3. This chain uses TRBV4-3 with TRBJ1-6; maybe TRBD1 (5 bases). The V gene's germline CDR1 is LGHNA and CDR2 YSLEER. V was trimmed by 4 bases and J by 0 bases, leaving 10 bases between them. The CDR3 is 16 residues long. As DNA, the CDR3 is TGCGCCAGCAGCCGGGGGTTTAGCTCCTATAATTCACCCCTCCACTTT. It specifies CASSRGFSSYNSPLHF.

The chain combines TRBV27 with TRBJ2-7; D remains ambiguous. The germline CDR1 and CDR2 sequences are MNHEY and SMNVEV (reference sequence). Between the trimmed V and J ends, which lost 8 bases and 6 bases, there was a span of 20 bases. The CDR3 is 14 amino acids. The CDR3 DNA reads TGTGCCAGCTCGCCAAGGGCCCTCGGAGTCGAGCAGTACTTC. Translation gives CASSPRALGVEQYF.

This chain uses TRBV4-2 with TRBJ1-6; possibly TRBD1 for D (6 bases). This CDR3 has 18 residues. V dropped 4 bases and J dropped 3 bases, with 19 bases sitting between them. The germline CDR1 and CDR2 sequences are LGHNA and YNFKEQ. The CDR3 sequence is CASSRSPGGADYNSPLHF. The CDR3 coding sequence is TGTGCCAGCAGCCGTTCCCCGGGGGGGGCCGACTATAATTCACCCCTCCACTTT.

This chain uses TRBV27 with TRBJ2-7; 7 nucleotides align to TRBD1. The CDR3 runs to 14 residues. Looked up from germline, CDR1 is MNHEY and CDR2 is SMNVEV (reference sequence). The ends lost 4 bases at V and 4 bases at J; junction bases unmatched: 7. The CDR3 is CASSSRTRGYEQYF. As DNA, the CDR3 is TGTGCCAGCAGTTCCCGGACCAGGGGGTACGAGCAGTACTTC.

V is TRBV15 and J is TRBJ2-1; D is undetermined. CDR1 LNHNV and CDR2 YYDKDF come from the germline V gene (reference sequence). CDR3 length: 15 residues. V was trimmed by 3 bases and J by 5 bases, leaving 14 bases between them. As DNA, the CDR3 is TGTGCCACCAGCAGGCGCCGGACGGACGACAATGAGCAGTTCTTC. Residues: CATSRRRTDDNEQFF.

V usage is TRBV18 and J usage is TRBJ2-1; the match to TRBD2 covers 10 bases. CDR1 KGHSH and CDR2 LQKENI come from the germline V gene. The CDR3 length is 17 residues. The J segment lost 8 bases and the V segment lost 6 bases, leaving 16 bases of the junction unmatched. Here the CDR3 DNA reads TGTGCCAGCTCCCCTTTGGGTCCGACTAGCGGGTCCCATGAGCAGTTCTTC. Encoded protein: CASSPLGPTSGSHEQFF.

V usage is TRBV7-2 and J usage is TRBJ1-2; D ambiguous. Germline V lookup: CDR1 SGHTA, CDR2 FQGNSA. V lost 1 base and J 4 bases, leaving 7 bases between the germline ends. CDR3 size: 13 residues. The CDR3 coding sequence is TGTGCCAGCAGCTTAGGGTCGGGCTATGGCTACACCTTC. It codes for CASSLGSGYGYTF.

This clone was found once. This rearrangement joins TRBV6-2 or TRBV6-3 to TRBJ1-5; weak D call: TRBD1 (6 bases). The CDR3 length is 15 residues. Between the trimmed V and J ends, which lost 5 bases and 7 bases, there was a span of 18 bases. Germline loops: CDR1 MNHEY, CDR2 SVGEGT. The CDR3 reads CASSTGRGARQPQHF. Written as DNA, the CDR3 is TGTGCCAGCAGTACGGGGCGGGGGGCGCGGCAGCCCCAGCATTTT.

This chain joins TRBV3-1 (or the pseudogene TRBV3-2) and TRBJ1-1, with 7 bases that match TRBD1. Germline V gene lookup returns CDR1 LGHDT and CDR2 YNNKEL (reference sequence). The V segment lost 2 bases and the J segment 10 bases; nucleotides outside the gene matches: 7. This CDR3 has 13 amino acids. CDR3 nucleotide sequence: TGTGCCAGCAGCCAAATAAGGGGGCGCATAGCTTTCTTT. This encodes CASSQIRGRIAFF.